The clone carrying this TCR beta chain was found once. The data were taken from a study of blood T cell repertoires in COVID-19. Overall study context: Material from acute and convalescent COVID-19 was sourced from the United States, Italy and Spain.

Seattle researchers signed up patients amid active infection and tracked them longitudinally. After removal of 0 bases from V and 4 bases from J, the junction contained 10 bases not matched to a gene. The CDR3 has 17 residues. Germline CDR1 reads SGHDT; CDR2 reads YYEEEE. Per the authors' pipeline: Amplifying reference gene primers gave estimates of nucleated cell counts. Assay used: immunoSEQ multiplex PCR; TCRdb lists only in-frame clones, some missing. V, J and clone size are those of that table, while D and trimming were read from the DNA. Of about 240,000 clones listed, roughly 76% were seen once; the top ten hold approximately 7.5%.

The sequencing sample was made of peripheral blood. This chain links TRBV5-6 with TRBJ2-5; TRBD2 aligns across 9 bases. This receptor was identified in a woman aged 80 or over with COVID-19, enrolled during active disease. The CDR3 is CASSLERVAGAGETQYF. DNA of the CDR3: TGTGCCAGCAGCTTGGAGAGAGTAGCGGGAGCTGGAGAGACCCAGTACTTC.